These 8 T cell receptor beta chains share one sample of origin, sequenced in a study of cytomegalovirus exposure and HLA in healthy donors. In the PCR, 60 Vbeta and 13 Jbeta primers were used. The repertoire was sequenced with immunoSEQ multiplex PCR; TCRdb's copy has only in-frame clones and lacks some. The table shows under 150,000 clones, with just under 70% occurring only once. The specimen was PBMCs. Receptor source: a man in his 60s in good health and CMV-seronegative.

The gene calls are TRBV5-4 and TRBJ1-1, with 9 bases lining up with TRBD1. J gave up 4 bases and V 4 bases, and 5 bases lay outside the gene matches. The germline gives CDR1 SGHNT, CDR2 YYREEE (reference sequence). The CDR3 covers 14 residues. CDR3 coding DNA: TGTGCCAGCAGCCTGGGGACAGGGCCCACTGAAGCTTTCTTT. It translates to CASSLGTGPTEAFF.

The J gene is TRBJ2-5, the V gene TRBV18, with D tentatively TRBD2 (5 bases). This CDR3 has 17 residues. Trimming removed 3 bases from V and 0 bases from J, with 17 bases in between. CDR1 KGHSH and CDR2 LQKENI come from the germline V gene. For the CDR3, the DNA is TGTGCCAGCTCACCTCAGGTGAGCGGAGAGTACCAAGAGACCCAGTACTTC. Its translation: CASSPQVSGEYQETQYF.

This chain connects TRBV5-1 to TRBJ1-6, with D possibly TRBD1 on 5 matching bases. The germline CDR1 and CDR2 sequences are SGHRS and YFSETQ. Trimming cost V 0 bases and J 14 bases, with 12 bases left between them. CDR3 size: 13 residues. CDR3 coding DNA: TGCGCCAGCAGCTTGGCAGGGAAGGTATCCCTCCACTTT. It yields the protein CASSLAGKVSLHF.

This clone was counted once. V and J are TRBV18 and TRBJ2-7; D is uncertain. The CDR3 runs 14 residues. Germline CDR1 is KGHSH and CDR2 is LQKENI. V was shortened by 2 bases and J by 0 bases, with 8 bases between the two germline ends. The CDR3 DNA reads TGTGCCAGCTCACCAATTGTTAGCTCCTACGAGCAGTACTTC. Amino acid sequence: CASSPIVSSYEQYF.

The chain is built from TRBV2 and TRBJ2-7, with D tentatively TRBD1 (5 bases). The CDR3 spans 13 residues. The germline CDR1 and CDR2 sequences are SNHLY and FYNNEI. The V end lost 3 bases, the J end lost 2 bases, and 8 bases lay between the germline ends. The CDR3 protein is CASSDKTAYEQYF. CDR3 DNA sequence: TGTGCCAGCAGTGATAAGACAGCCTACGAGCAGTACTTC.

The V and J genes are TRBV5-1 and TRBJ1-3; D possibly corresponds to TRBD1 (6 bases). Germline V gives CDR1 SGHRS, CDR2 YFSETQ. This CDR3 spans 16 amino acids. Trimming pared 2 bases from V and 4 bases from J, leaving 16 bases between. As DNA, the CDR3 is TGCGCCAGCAGCTTTAATTCAGGGGAGTCCGGAAACACCATATATTTT. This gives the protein CASSFNSGESGNTIYF. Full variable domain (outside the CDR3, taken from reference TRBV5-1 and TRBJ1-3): KAGVTQTPRYLIKTRGQQVTLSCSPISGHRSVSWYQQTPGQGLQFLFEYFSETQRNKGNFPGRFSGRQFSNSRSEMNVSTLELGDSALYLCASSFNSGESGNTIYFGEGSWLTVV.

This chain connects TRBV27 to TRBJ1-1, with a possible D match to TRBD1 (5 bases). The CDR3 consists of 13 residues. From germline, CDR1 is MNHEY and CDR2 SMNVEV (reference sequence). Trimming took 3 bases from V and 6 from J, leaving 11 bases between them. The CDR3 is CASSFQGGAEAFF. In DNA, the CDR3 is TGTGCCAGCAGTTTCCAGGGAGGAGCTGAAGCTTTCTTT.

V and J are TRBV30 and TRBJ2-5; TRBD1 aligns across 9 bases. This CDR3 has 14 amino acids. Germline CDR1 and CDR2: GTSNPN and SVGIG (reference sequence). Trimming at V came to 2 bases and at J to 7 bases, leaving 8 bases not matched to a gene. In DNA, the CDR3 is TGTGCCTGGAGTCCCGGGACAGGGCTTTTGACCCAGTACTTC. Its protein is CAWSPGTGLLTQYF.